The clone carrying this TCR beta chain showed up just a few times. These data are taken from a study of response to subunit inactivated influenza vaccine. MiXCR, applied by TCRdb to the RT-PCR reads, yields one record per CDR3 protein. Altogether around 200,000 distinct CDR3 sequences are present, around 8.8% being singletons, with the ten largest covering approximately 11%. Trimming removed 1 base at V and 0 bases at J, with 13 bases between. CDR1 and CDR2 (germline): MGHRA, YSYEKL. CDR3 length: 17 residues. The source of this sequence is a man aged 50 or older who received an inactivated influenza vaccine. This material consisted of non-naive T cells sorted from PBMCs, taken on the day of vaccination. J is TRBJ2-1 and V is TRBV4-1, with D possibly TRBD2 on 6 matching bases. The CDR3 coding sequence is TGCGCCAGCAGCCAAGTATCGGGAGCCAGCTCCTACAATGAGCAGTTCTTC. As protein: CASSQVSGASSYNEQFF.